One and the same sample provided the 24 T cell receptor beta chains below, sequenced in a study of blood T cells in healthy people across ages. Through a sample-barcoded 5' primer and a J-beta primer mix, a second PCR was run for about 6 to 11 cycles. TCRdb re-analysed the 5' RACE reads in MiXCR, keeping a single row per CDR3 protein. The sample records 1.5 million to 2 million distinct CDR3 sequences, about 39% being singletons. Sequencing was performed on blood. Receptor source: a human donor in good health.

The chain is built from TRBV29-1 and TRBJ1-1; D is uncertain. Germline V lookup: CDR1 SQVTM, CDR2 ANQGSEA. This CDR3 is 11 amino acids long. The V and J ends lost 4 bases and 5 bases respectively, with 8 bases between them. The CDR3 loop is CSVGLRTEAFF. CDR3 coding DNA: TGCAGCGTTGGATTGAGGACTGAAGCTTTCTTT.

CDR3 loop: CAISEEAGNQPQHF. CDR3 nucleotide sequence: TGTGCCATCAGTGAGGAGGCGGGTAATCAGCCCCAGCATTTT. This chain connects TRBV10-3 to TRBJ1-5; D unresolved. Per the germline V gene, CDR1 is ENHRY and CDR2 is SYGVKD. The CDR3 consists of 14 residues. Trimming stripped 2 bases from V and 4 bases from J, with 9 bases between.

This rearrangement joins TRBV4-3 to TRBJ2-1; either TRBD1 or TRBD2 may fit D (6 bases each). Looked up from germline, CDR1 is LGHNA and CDR2 is YSLEER. V lost 0 bases to trimming and J lost 3 bases, with 12 bases between them. The CDR3 is 16 residues long. The CDR3 spells CASSQDGEGGYNEQFF. In nucleotides, the CDR3 is TGCGCCAGCAGCCAAGATGGTGAGGGGGGCTACAATGAGCAGTTCTTC.

This clonotype was detected only a few times. V and J are TRBV6-5 and TRBJ1-1; 9 bases are shared with TRBD1. V lost 7 bases to trimming and J lost 5 bases; unmatched junction nucleotides: 11. The CDR3 totals 15 residues. CDR1 and CDR2 (germline): MNHEY, SVGAGI. In nucleotides, the CDR3 is TGTGCCAGCACCAAGGGGGGACAGGGCGGAACTGAAGCTTTCTTT. Translated: CASTKGGQGGTEAFF.

This clonotype occurred a few times. The chain has TRBV11-3 and TRBJ2-7; D remains ambiguous. V gave up 0 bases and J gave up 3 bases, with 9 bases separating them. The CDR3 is 14 amino acids. Germline V gives CDR1 SGHNT, CDR2 YENEEA. In DNA form, the CDR3 reads TGTGCCAGCAGCTTAGACAGGACGTTCTACGAGCAGTACTTC. Translating gives CASSLDRTFYEQYF.

The J gene is TRBJ2-3, the V gene TRBV27, with TRBD1 identical over 8 bases. The CDR3 contains 14 residues. The V gene's germline CDR1 is MNHEY and CDR2 SMNVEV (reference sequence). J gave up 2 bases and V 8 bases, and 6 bases lay outside the gene matches. CDR3 DNA: TGTGCCAGCGCGCCAGGGGGCTACACAGATACGCAGTATTTT. It codes for CASAPGGYTDTQYF.

V is TRBV20-1 and J is TRBJ2-7; tentatively, D is TRBD2 (6 bases). The DNA end favors TRBJ2-5, so the J call may be wrong. The length of the CDR3 is 14 residues. Per the germline V gene, CDR1 is DFQATT and CDR2 is SNEGSKA (reference sequence). The CDR3 region is CSARDLGLTETQYF. CDR3 DNA sequence: TGCAGTGCTAGAGATCTGGGACTTACCGAGACCCAGTACTTC.

This clonotype has a handful of counts. V and J are TRBV20-1 and TRBJ2-3; no reliable D call. The CDR3 has 14 residues. The ends were cut back, 5 bases at V and 4 bases at J, with 16 bases in the middle. CDR1 and CDR2 from the germline V gene are DFQATT and SNEGSKA (reference sequence). The CDR3 DNA reads TGCAGTGCTCTCGCACGGGCTTACGCAGATACGCAGTATTTT. Amino acid sequence: CSALARAYADTQYF.

The V gene is TRBV20-1, the J gene TRBJ2-5; perhaps D is TRBD1 or TRBD2 (6 bases each). Germline-derived CDR1 and CDR2 are DFQATT and SNEGSKA (reference sequence). V was pared by 2 bases and J by 5 bases, with 15 bases between. This CDR3 is built from 14 residues. The CDR3, as DNA: TGCAGTGCTAGATCTCCGGGGGCTGAGGAGACCCAGTACTTC. Amino acid sequence: CSARSPGAEETQYF.

This clonotype was observed a handful of times. This rearrangement joins TRBV25-1 to TRBJ2-7, with a weak D call TRBD2 (6 bases). The CDR3 consists of 13 residues. V lost 3 bases to trimming and J lost 3 bases, with 9 bases between them. From germline, CDR1 is MGHDK and CDR2 SYGVNS. The CDR3 spells CASSEEGIYEQYF. CDR3 sequence (DNA): TGTGCCAGCAGTGAGGAGGGGATCTACGAGCAGTACTTC.

V and J are TRBV7-2 and TRBJ2-4; D is possibly TRBD2 (6 bases). Trimming left V 5 bases short and J 13 bases short, with 15 bases between. Germline V CDR1 and CDR2: SGHTA, FQGNSA. CDR3 length equals 12 residues. The CDR3 protein is CASSHPNREQYF. Here the CDR3 DNA reads TGTGCCAGCAGCCACCCCAATCGGGAGCAGTACTTC.

J is TRBJ2-1 and V is TRBV7-2; maybe TRBD1 (6 bases). The CDR3 sequence is 14 residues long. The V gene's germline CDR1 is SGHTA and CDR2 FQGNSA. Trimming removed 2 bases from V and 5 bases from J, with 10 bases in between. CDR3 protein: CASSLSRTDNEQFF. The CDR3 DNA follows: TGTGCCAGCAGCTTATCTCGGACAGACAATGAGCAGTTCTTC.

The V call is TRBV6-1, the J call TRBJ1-2; tentative D call: TRBD1 (6 bases). V shed 7 bases and J shed 4 bases, with 13 bases lying between them. CDR1 and CDR2 from the germline V gene are MNHNS and SASEGT. The CDR3 spans 13 residues. The CDR3 loop reads CASMIGGGYGYTF. In DNA form, the CDR3 reads TGTGCCAGCATGATAGGGGGTGGCTATGGCTACACCTTC.

The chain carries TRBV6-1 and TRBJ2-7; the D is unclear. This CDR3 has 13 residues. The V end was cut by 1 base, the J end by 3 bases, with 7 bases between. The germline gives CDR1 MNHNS, CDR2 SASEGT. CDR3 in amino acids: CASSEGSDYEQYF. The CDR3 DNA reads TGTGCCAGCAGTGAAGGGTCCGACTACGAGCAGTACTTC.

This chain joins TRBV4-1 and TRBJ1-4, with TRBD1 as a possible D gene (5 bases). Germline assignment: CDR1 MGHRA and CDR2 YSYEKL. The CDR3 runs 18 residues. V lost 1 base to trimming and J lost 3 bases, with 18 bases between them. The CDR3 protein is CASSQVKGMPSANEKLFF. The DNA for the CDR3 is TGCGCCAGCAGCCAAGTGAAGGGGATGCCATCAGCTAATGAAAAACTGTTTTTT.

The chain uses TRBV29-1 and TRBJ2-1; TRBD2 matches 9 bases. Trimming cost V 4 bases and J 13 bases; bases outside gene matches: 14. Germline V gene sequence: CDR1 SQVTM, CDR2 ANQGSEA. This CDR3 comprises 14 residues. CDR3 nucleotide sequence: TGCAGCGTTGTGGGACTAGCTGTGCAAGAGACCCAGTTCTTC. This codes for CSVVGLAVQETQFF.

The V gene is TRBV6-1, the J gene TRBJ2-6; D is perhaps TRBD1 (5 bases). Trimming took 9 bases from V and 2 from J, leaving 20 bases between them. CDR3 size: 17 residues. CDR1 is MNHNS, CDR2 SASEGT, per germline. The CDR3 protein is CASRPYQGYPGANVLTF. As DNA, the CDR3 is TGTGCCAGTAGACCTTATCAGGGATACCCTGGGGCCAACGTCCTGACTTTC.

V is TRBV6-5 and J is TRBJ1-3, with D possibly being TRBD1 (6 bases). Germline V gene lookup returns CDR1 MNHEY and CDR2 SVGAGI. CDR3 length equals 17 residues. Trimming took 1 base from V and 8 from J, leaving 21 bases between them. The CDR3 nucleotides read TGTGCCAGCAGTTACTGGGGACAAGATACGTCCGGAGACACCATATATTTT. Translation gives CASSYWGQDTSGDTIYF.

This chain joins TRBV20-1 and TRBJ1-2; 11 bases are a match to TRBD1. The CDR3 is 15 residues long. The V and J ends lost 0 bases and 5 bases, in that order; junction bases with no gene match: 5. Looked up from germline, CDR1 is DFQATT and CDR2 is SNEGSKA (reference sequence). In DNA, the CDR3 is TGCAGTGCTAGAGATCTAGGACAGGGGGCTTATGGCTACACCTTC. This codes for CSARDLGQGAYGYTF.

The chain is built from TRBV20-1 and TRBJ2-7; D remains ambiguous. Germline-derived CDR1 and CDR2 are DFQATT and SNEGSKA (reference sequence). The V end lost 5 bases, the J end lost 2 bases, and 13 bases lay between the germline ends. The CDR3 totals 13 residues. The CDR3 DNA sequence: TGCAGTGCTCGTAGCCCAAGCACCTACGAGCAGTACTTC. Translated: CSARSPSTYEQYF.

The chain uses TRBV7-9 and TRBJ1-1, with TRBD1 as a possible D gene (5 bases). Germline V CDR1 and CDR2: SEHNR, FQNEAQ (reference sequence). The V end lost 4 bases, the J end lost 2 bases, and 17 bases lay between the germline ends. The CDR3 loop spans 16 amino acids. This CDR3 reads CASSSTVNEPNTEAFF. Here the CDR3 DNA reads TGTGCCAGCAGCTCGACAGTCAACGAACCCAACACTGAAGCTTTCTTT.

This chain joins TRBV7-9 and TRBJ1-1, with unresolved D. Germline CDR1 reads SEHNR; CDR2 reads FQNEAQ (reference sequence). V was cut by 7 bases and J by 4 bases, with 13 bases left in between. The CDR3 is 13 residues long. Written as DNA, the CDR3 is TGTGCCAGCATCAGGCCCGGGGTCACTGAAGCTTTCTTT. It codes for CASIRPGVTEAFF. Full variable domain (missing parts from reference TRBV7-9 and TRBJ1-1): DTGVSQNPRHKITKRGQNVTFRCDPISEHNRLYWYRQTLGQGPEFLTYFQNEAQLEKSRLLSDRFSAERPKGSFSTLEIQRTEQGDSAMYLCASIRPGVTEAFFGQGTRLTVV.

The chain recombines TRBV20-1 with TRBJ1-3; no reliable D call. This CDR3 is 13 amino acids long. The V gene lost 1 base and the J gene lost 0 bases, with 4 bases spanning the gap. CDR1 and CDR2 from the germline V gene are DFQATT and SNEGSKA (reference sequence). The CDR3 is CSARGDSGNTIYF. In DNA form, the CDR3 reads TGCAGTGCTAGAGGGGACTCTGGAAACACCATATATTTT.

The J gene is TRBJ1-5, the V gene TRBV20-1; perhaps TRBD1 as D (6 bases). Germline assignment: CDR1 DFQATT and CDR2 SNEGSKA (reference sequence). Trimming stripped 3 bases from V and 1 base from J, with 13 bases between. The CDR3 has 15 residues. In DNA, the CDR3 is TGCAGTGCTAGTACAGGGTTTCTAAGCAATCAGCCCCAGCATTTT. This codes for CSASTGFLSNQPQHF.